These T cell receptor beta chains were read from a single sample in a study of blood T cell repertoires in COVID-19. Clones were read by immunoSEQ multiplex PCR, and TCRdb kept only the in-frame ones, dropping some. The repertoire consists of 200,000 to 250,000 clones, with around 82% occurring once and the leading ten covering about 12%. The sample was peripheral blood. The receptors were gathered from a woman aged 40 to 49 with acute or convalescent COVID-19. Both conserved end residues are part of each CDR3. D genes are given only for firm matches. Clone size appears in some rows only: once, few, many, or a class for an expanded clone.

v_call: TRBV7-2; clone_size: .; j_call: TRBJ2-1; d_call: TRBD1; cdr3_nt: TGTGCCAGCAGCCTCCGGGGACAGGGCGCCGCTAGGGTCAATGAGCAGTTCTTC; cdr3_aa: CASSLRGQGAARVNEQFF
v_call: TRBV19; clone_size: .; j_call: TRBJ2-1; d_call: TRBD1; cdr3_nt: TGTGCCAGTAGTATAGGCCCACAGGGGGCTTCCTACAATGAGCAGTTCTTC; cdr3_aa: CASSIGPQGASYNEQFF
v_call: TRBV12-3/TRBV12-4; clone_size: .; j_call: TRBJ1-5; d_call: .; cdr3_nt: TGTGCCAGCACCGGGGAGGGACGTCAGCCCCAGCATTTT; cdr3_aa: CASTGEGRQPQHF
v_call: TRBV14; clone_size: .; j_call: TRBJ2-3; d_call: .; cdr3_nt: TGTGCCAGCAGCCAATACCGTGGGCTGATCGATACGCAGTATTTT; cdr3_aa: CASSQYRGLIDTQYF
v_call: TRBV9; clone_size: once; j_call: TRBJ2-7; d_call: TRBD2; cdr3_nt: TGTGCCAGCAGCGTAGGGGGAGGGCTGAGGAACTCCTACGAGCAGTACTTC; cdr3_aa: CASSVGGGLRNSYEQYF
v_call: TRBV2; clone_size: .; j_call: TRBJ1-1; d_call: TRBD1; cdr3_nt: TGTGCCAGCAGGGACAGGGCCGCGAACACTGAAGCTTTCTTT; cdr3_aa: CASRDRAANTEAFF
v_call: TRBV4-1; clone_size: .; j_call: TRBJ1-1; d_call: .; cdr3_nt: TGCGCCAGCAGCCCACAGGGTTTAGGGCAGACTGAAGCTTTCTTT; cdr3_aa: CASSPQGLGQTEAFF
v_call: TRBV27; clone_size: .; j_call: TRBJ2-5; d_call: TRBD2; cdr3_nt: TGTGCCAGCGGGAGACTAGCGGGAGGAGAGACCCAGTACTTC; cdr3_aa: CASGRLAGGETQYF
v_call: TRBV19; clone_size: .; j_call: TRBJ2-2; d_call: .; cdr3_nt: TGTGCCAGTGGCCACGACACCGGGGAGCTGTTTTTT; cdr3_aa: CASGHDTGELFF
v_call: TRBV7-3; clone_size: .; j_call: TRBJ1-1; d_call: .; cdr3_nt: TGTGCCAGCAGCTTATTAGGGGGAAGAAGGGCTGAAGCTTTCTTT; cdr3_aa: CASSLLGGRRAEAFF
v_call: TRBV25-1; clone_size: .; j_call: TRBJ1-6; d_call: TRBD1; cdr3_nt: TGTGCCAGCAGTGCCTACCGACAGGGCAATTCACCCCTCCACTTT; cdr3_aa: CASSAYRQGNSPLHF
v_call: TRBV18; clone_size: .; j_call: TRBJ1-4; d_call: TRBD1; cdr3_nt: TGTGCCAGCTCACTAGGGACAGGGGGCGAAAAACTGTTTTTT; cdr3_aa: CASSLGTGGEKLFF
v_call: TRBV5-5; clone_size: .; j_call: TRBJ1-2; d_call: TRBD1; cdr3_nt: TGTGCCAGCAGCTTGGGGGGGACAGCTAACTATGGCTACACCTTC; cdr3_aa: CASSLGGTANYGYTF
v_call: TRBV19; clone_size: .; j_call: TRBJ2-2; d_call: .; cdr3_nt: TGTGCCAGTAGTATAGTAGGGCAGGGTAGGACCGGGGAGCTGTTTTTT; cdr3_aa: CASSIVGQGRTGELFF
v_call: TRBV19; clone_size: few; j_call: TRBJ2-7; d_call: .; cdr3_nt: TGTGCCAGTAGTATAGGCAGGGGAAGGTCTCGCGAGCAGTACTTC; cdr3_aa: CASSIGRGRSREQYF
v_call: TRBV28; clone_size: .; j_call: TRBJ1-5; d_call: .; cdr3_nt: TGTGCCAGCCGTGGGGGCGGAGGTTCTGGGCAGCCCCAGCATTTT; cdr3_aa: CASRGGGGSGQPQHF
v_call: TRBV4-3; clone_size: few; j_call: TRBJ1-2; d_call: .; cdr3_nt: TGCGCCAGCAGCCAACGGAGGACAGTCAAGAAAAGCACCTTC; cdr3_aa: CASSQRRTVKKSTF
v_call: TRBV5-6; clone_size: .; j_call: TRBJ1-2; d_call: .; cdr3_nt: TGTGCCAGCACTACAGGTTACTATGGCTACACCTTC; cdr3_aa: CASTTGYYGYTF
v_call: TRBV19; clone_size: .; j_call: TRBJ2-7; d_call: .; cdr3_nt: TGTGCCAGTAGTATCGACACAGGACCCTACGAGCAGTACTTC; cdr3_aa: CASSIDTGPYEQYF
v_call: TRBV9; clone_size: .; j_call: TRBJ2-7; d_call: TRBD2; cdr3_nt: TGTGCCAGCAGCGCCAGCGGGGGGATCGGCTACGAGCAGTACTTC; cdr3_aa: CASSASGGIGYEQYF
v_call: TRBV30; clone_size: .; j_call: TRBJ1-1; d_call: .; cdr3_nt: TGTGCCTGGACGACCTTCAGGGGAGAGGACACTGAAGCTTTCTTT; cdr3_aa: CAWTTFRGEDTEAFF
v_call: TRBV20-1; clone_size: .; j_call: TRBJ2-7; d_call: TRBD2; cdr3_nt: TGCAGTGCTAGTGTAGCGGGGAAGGCCTCCGAGCAGTACTTC; cdr3_aa: CSASVAGKASEQYF
v_call: TRBV2; clone_size: many; j_call: TRBJ2-7; d_call: .; cdr3_nt: TGTGCCAGCAGGGGGGACACTTACGAGCAGTACTTC; cdr3_aa: CASRGDTYEQYF